Shown below are 26 T cell receptor beta chains from a single sample sequenced in a study of T-cell reconstitution after alpha-beta-depleted transplantation in children. For TCRbeta, the library was prepared with unique molecular identifiers. One entry per CDR3 protein, called by TCRdb with MiXCR from the PCR reads. This table has about 500,000 distinct CDR3 sequences, approximately 29% appearing once. The source was PBMCs from the stem cell graft donor, collected from the stem cell graft. These receptors all stem from a human donor who donated a stem cell graft to a child with aplastic anemia.

This clonotype has a handful of counts. The V and J genes are TRBV27 and TRBJ2-7, with TRBD2 identical over 13 bases. The germline V gene encodes CDR1 MNHEY and CDR2 SMNVEV (reference sequence). The CDR3 contains 16 residues. V was pared by 6 bases and J by 4 bases, with 9 bases of the junction left unmatched. The CDR3, as DNA: TGTGCCAGCAGCGCTAAGACTAGCGGGAGGAGATACGAGCAGTACTTC. This sequence encodes CASSAKTSGRRYEQYF.

This clonotype was recorded a few times. The V gene is TRBV7-2, the J gene TRBJ1-4; D gene ambiguous. This CDR3 region has 15 residues. In germline, CDR1 is SGHTA, CDR2 FQGNSA. The ends were cut back, 5 bases at V and 4 bases at J, with 14 bases in the middle. The CDR3 sequence: CASSRRPGNNEKLFF. CDR3 sequence (DNA): TGTGCCAGCAGCCGACGTCCAGGAAATAATGAAAAACTGTTTTTT.

This clonotype was found a few times. V usage is TRBV6-1 and J usage is TRBJ2-7, with 11 nucleotides matching TRBD1. Germline V gene data show CDR1 as MNHNS and CDR2 as SASEGT. The trim removed 5 bases at V and 9 bases at J, leaving 6 bases unmatched. The CDR3 totals 13 residues. CDR3 region: CASSLRDRGSQYF. The CDR3, as DNA: TGTGCCAGCAGTCTCCGGGACAGGGGGTCGCAGTACTTC.

The rearrangement uses TRBV12-3 or TRBV12-4 and TRBJ2-7; 8 nucleotides line up with TRBD1. The V gene end was trimmed by 7 bases and the J gene end by 4 bases; junction bases not matched to a gene: 9. The CDR3 extends over 14 amino acids. DNA for the CDR3: TGTGCCAGCAACCAGGGGGCGGATAAGTACGAGCAGTACTTC. Protein: CASNQGADKYEQYF.

This clonotype was detected once. The rearrangement joins TRBV30 to TRBJ1-5; D call uncertain. Per germline, CDR1 GTSNPN and CDR2 SVGIG (reference sequence). The CDR3 is 13 amino acids. The V end lost 0 bases, the J end lost 4 bases, and 7 bases lay between the germline ends. CDR3 DNA: TGTGCCTGGAGTGTCACGGGGAATCAGCCCCAGCATTTT. Translating gives CAWSVTGNQPQHF.

The rearrangement joins TRBV11-2 to TRBJ2-7; D may be TRBD2 (5 bases). V shed 5 bases and J shed 2 bases, with 13 bases lying between them. The CDR3 runs 14 residues. Germline CDR1 reads SGHAT; CDR2 reads FQNNGV. This CDR3 reads CASSKRGSAYEQYF. The CDR3 DNA sequence: TGTGCCAGCAGCAAAAGAGGGTCAGCCTACGAGCAGTACTTC.

The J gene is TRBJ2-7, the V gene TRBV5-5; 10 bases are a match to TRBD1. Germline-derived CDR1 and CDR2 are SGHKS and YYEKEE (reference sequence). The CDR3 loop spans 15 amino acids. The V gene end was trimmed by 4 bases and the J gene end by 1 base; junction bases not matched to a gene: 5. The CDR3 nucleotides are TGTGCCAGCAGCCAAGGACAGGGGGATTCCTACGAGCAGTACGTC. Translating it yields CASSQGQGDSYEQYV.

J is TRBJ2-1 and V is TRBV7-8; D is uncertain. Looked up from germline, CDR1 is SGHVS and CDR2 is FQNEAQ. The CDR3 extends over 13 amino acids. The ends were cut back, 5 bases at V and 6 bases at J, with 11 bases in the middle. The CDR3, as DNA: TGTGCCAGCAGCCCCTCCCTACCCAATGAGCAGTTCTTC. This sequence encodes CASSPSLPNEQFF. Looking up the rest from reference TRBV7-8 and TRBJ2-1 gives the full variable domain: GAGVSQSPRYKVAKRGQDVALRCDPISGHVSLFWYQQALGQGPEFLTYFQNEAQLDKSGLPSDRFFAERPEGSVSTLKIQRTQQEDSAVYLCASSPSLPNEQFFGPGTRLTVL.

The genes are TRBV9 and TRBJ2-5, with TRBD2 identical over 7 bases. Trimming at V came to 0 bases and at J to 0 bases, leaving 5 bases not matched to a gene. Germline V gene sequence: CDR1 SGDLS, CDR2 YYNGEE. The CDR3 contains 16 residues. CDR3 protein: CASSVGLAGYQETQYF. The CDR3 DNA sequence: TGTGCCAGCAGCGTAGGACTAGCAGGGTACCAAGAGACCCAGTACTTC. Using reference TRBV9 and TRBJ2-5 for the parts outside the CDR3, the full variable domain is DSGVTQTPKHLITATGQRVTLRCSPRSGDLSVYWYQQSLDQGLQFLIQYYNGEERAKGNILERFSAQQFPDLHSELNLSSLELGDSALYFCASSVGLAGYQETQYFGPGTRLLVL.

This chain uses TRBV6-5 with TRBJ2-7; the D is unclear. The ends were cut back, 7 bases at V and 6 bases at J, with 19 bases in the middle. Germline CDR1 is MNHEY and CDR2 is SVGAGI. This CDR3 has 14 residues. The CDR3: CASIKEGAFSEQYF. For the CDR3, the DNA is TGTGCCAGCATTAAAGAAGGTGCTTTCTCCGAGCAGTACTTC.

This clonotype was picked up a small number of times. J is TRBJ1-4 and V is TRBV15, with 7 bases that match TRBD1. The CDR3 has 18 residues. Germline values: CDR1 LNHNV, CDR2 YYDKDF (reference sequence). The V and J ends lost 5 bases and 8 bases, in that order; junction bases with no gene match: 20. The CDR3 nucleotides are TGTGCCACCAGCGGACAGAAGGAGGGGGCGCGCATTAGAGAAAAACTGTTTTTT. Residues: CATSGQKEGARIREKLFF.

J is TRBJ2-3 and V is TRBV28, with D perhaps TRBD2 (6 bases). Germline values: CDR1 MDHEN, CDR2 SYDVKM. The CDR3 extends over 14 amino acids. The V end lost 7 bases, the J end lost 9 bases, and 20 bases lay between the germline ends. For the CDR3, the DNA is TGTGCCAGCAAAACGACCGGAGGGCTACGGACGCAGTATTTT. This translates into CASKTTGGLRTQYF.

The chain links TRBV9 to TRBJ2-1; possibly TRBD2 for D (6 bases). CDR1 and CDR2 from the germline V gene are SGDLS and YYNGEE. The CDR3 runs to 14 residues. V was pared by 4 bases and J by 8 bases, with 16 bases between. The CDR3, as DNA: TGTGCCAGCAGCCGGGGACTGAACGTCGATGAGCAGTTCTTC. Its protein product is CASSRGLNVDEQFF.

This clonotype was observed a handful of times. The V gene is TRBV30, the J gene TRBJ1-1; no clear D gene. The CDR3 consists of 13 residues. V lost 3 bases and J 4 bases, leaving 12 bases between the germline ends. Per germline, CDR1 GTSNPN and CDR2 SVGIG (reference sequence). The CDR3 protein is CAWRASSFTEAFF. CDR3 nucleotide sequence: TGTGCCTGGAGGGCCAGTAGTTTCACTGAAGCTTTCTTT. Drawing the rest from reference TRBV30 and TRBJ1-1, the complete variable domain is SQTIHQWPATLVQPVGSPLSLECTVEGTSNPNLYWYRQAAGRGLQLLFYSVGIGQISSEVPQNLSASRPQDRQFILSSKKLLLSDSGFYLCAWRASSFTEAFFGQGTRLTVV.

This clonotype was counted a few times. The chain uses TRBV20-1 and TRBJ1-4; 10 bases match TRBD1. With 0 bases clipped from V and 4 bases from J, the junction kept 8 bases outside the gene matches. The CDR3 loop spans 17 amino acids. Germline V gives CDR1 DFQATT, CDR2 SNEGSKA (reference sequence). CDR3: CSARDRDRGQGNEKLFF. CDR3 nucleotide sequence: TGCAGTGCTAGAGACCGGGACAGGGGTCAGGGTAATGAAAAACTGTTTTTT.

Ten or more counts support this clonotype. This chain connects TRBV20-1 to TRBJ2-7; no reliable D call. CDR3 size: 13 residues. Per germline, CDR1 DFQATT and CDR2 SNEGSKA (reference sequence). Trimming stripped 0 bases from V and 1 base from J, with 7 bases between. CDR3 coding DNA: TGCAGTGCTAGAGAGGGTAATTCCTACGAGCAGTACTTC. Its protein is CSAREGNSYEQYF.

V is TRBV7-9 and J is TRBJ1-1; TRBD1 agrees at 7 bases. V gave up 1 base and J gave up 7 bases; unmatched junction bases: 15. CDR1 is SEHNR and CDR2 is FQNEAQ in the germline V gene (reference sequence). CDR3 size: 17 residues. CDR3 sequence reads: CASSLGTIGPGTVEAFF. The CDR3 nucleotides are TGTGCCAGCAGCTTAGGTACTATAGGTCCCGGGACAGTTGAAGCTTTCTTT.

This clonotype showed up just a few times. The junction does not match germline at one end; this may be a read error. CDR3 protein: CASSLGDQETQYF. DNA of the CDR3: TGTGCCAGCAGCTTGGGGGATCAAGAGACCCAGTACTTC. The V and J genes are TRBV5-1 and TRBJ2-5, with D tentatively TRBD1 or TRBD2 (5 bases each). Per the germline V gene, CDR1 is SGHRS and CDR2 is YFSETQ. The CDR3 runs to 13 residues.

The chain is built from TRBV19 and TRBJ1-1; D may be TRBD1 (5 bases). Germline assignment: CDR1 LNHDA and CDR2 SQIVND (reference sequence). The ends were cut back, 5 bases at V and 2 bases at J, with 15 bases in the middle. This CDR3 region has 15 residues. This chain's CDR3 is CASSLRGGVNTEAFF. CDR3 coding DNA: TGTGCCAGTAGTCTCCGGGGCGGGGTTAACACTGAAGCTTTCTTT.

This clonotype was observed a handful of times. The rearrangement uses TRBV27 and TRBJ2-7; 12 bases are a match to TRBD2. With V trimmed by 3 bases and J by 2 bases, 11 bases remained unmatched. There are 18 residues in the CDR3. The germline CDR1 and CDR2 sequences are MNHEY and SMNVEV (reference sequence). As DNA, the CDR3 is TGTGCCAGCAGTTTGCGCCGACTTCGGACTAGCGGGACCTACGAGCAGTACTTC. It is translated as CASSLRRLRTSGTYEQYF.

In DNA, the CDR3 is TGTGCCAGCAGTACAGGGACAGGGCTTCCCTCTGGGGCCAACGTCCTGACTTTC. Translation: CASSTGTGLPSGANVLTF. The V gene is TRBV12-3 or TRBV12-4, the J gene TRBJ2-6; 9 bases are shared with TRBD1. The CDR3 has 18 residues. Losses at the gene ends were 5 bases for V and 0 bases for J; bases not matched to a gene: 8.

There are a few counts of this clonotype. The genes are TRBV20-1 and TRBJ1-2, with a possible D match to TRBD1 (5 bases). Germline V gene lookup returns CDR1 DFQATT and CDR2 SNEGSKA (reference sequence). The CDR3 has 13 residues. With 5 bases removed from V and 4 bases from J, the gap between germline ends came to 14 bases. CDR3 coding DNA: TGCAGTGCTTCCACCGGGACTTTCTATGGCTACACCTTC. It specifies CSASTGTFYGYTF.

This clonotype has more than one count but fewer than ten. The CDR3 nucleotides read TGCAGCGCTGGACGCGGGACATCCTACGAGCAGTACTTC. It specifies CSAGRGTSYEQYF. The genes are TRBV29-1 and TRBJ2-7; either TRBD1 or TRBD2 may supply D (6 bases each). Germline CDR1 reads SQVTM; CDR2 reads ANQGSEA. Between the trimmed V and J ends, which lost 7 bases and 1 base, there was a span of 14 bases. This CDR3 is 13 amino acids long.

A word on this clonotype: The missing conserved phenylalanine or tryptophan at the end of this CDR3 makes a read error likely. This chain joins TRBV11-1 and TRBJ2-1; the match to TRBD2 covers 10 bases. This CDR3 spans 18 amino acids. Trimming took 5 bases from V and 9 from J; bases not matched to a gene: 19. Germline lookup yields CDR1 SGHAT and CDR2 FQDESV (reference sequence). The DNA of the CDR3 is TGTGCCAGCAGCCCTCGCCTAGCGGGAGTAGCATCGTGGGGTGAGCAGTTCTCC. As protein: CASSPRLAGVASWGEQFS.

The chain is built from TRBV20-1 and TRBJ2-3; TRBD2 is a possible D gene (6 bases). This CDR3 region has 14 residues. Deletions cut 6 bases from V and 1 base from J, with 14 bases between. Germline assignment: CDR1 DFQATT and CDR2 SNEGSKA (reference sequence). CDR3 protein: CSAVAVAGTDTQYF. The CDR3 nucleotides are TGCAGTGCCGTAGCGGTAGCGGGCACAGATACGCAGTATTTT.

Written as DNA, the CDR3 is TGCAGCGCCCTAGAGGGATTAAATGAAAAACTGTTTTTT. Its protein is CSALEGLNEKLFF. The chain couples TRBV29-1 to TRBJ1-4; D is uncertain. The CDR3 runs 13 residues. Germline V lookup: CDR1 SQVTM, CDR2 ANQGSEA. V lost 7 bases to trimming and J lost 5 bases, with 14 bases between them.